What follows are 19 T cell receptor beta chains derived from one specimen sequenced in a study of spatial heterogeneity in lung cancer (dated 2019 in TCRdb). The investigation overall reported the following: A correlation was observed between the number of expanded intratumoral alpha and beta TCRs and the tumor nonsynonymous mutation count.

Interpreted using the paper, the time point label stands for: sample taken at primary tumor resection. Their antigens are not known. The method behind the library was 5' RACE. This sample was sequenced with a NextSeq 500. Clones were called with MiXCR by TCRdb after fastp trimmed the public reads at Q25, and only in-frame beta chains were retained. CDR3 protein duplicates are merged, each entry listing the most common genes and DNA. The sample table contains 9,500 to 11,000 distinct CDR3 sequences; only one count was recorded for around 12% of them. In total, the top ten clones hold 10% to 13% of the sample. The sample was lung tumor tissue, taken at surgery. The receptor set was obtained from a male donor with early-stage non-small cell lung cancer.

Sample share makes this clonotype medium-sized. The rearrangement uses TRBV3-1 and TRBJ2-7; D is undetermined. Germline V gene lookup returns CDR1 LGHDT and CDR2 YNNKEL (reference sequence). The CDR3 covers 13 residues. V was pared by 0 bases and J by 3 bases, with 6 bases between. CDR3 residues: CASSQDIDYEQYF. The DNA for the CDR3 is TGTGCCAGCAGCCAAGATATCGACTACGAGCAGTACTTC.

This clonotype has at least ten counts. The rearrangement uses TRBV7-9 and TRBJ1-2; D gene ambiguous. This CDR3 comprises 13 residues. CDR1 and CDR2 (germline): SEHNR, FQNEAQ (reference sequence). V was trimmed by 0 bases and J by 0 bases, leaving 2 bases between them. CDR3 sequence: CASSLAANYGYTF. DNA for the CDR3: TGTGCCAGCAGCTTAGCAGCTAACTATGGCTACACCTTC.

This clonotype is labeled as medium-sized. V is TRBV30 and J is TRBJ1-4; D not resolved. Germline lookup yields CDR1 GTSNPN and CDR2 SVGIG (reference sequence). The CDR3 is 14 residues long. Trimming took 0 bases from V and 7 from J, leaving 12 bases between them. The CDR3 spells CAWSVGSAAEKLFF. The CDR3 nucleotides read TGTGCCTGGAGTGTGGGGTCGGCTGCTGAAAAACTGTTTTTT.

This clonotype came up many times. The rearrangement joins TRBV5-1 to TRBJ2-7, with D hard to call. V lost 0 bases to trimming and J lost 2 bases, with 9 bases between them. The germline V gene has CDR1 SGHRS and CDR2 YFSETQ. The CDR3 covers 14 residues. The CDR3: CASSLVGQAYEQYF. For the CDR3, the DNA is TGCGCCAGCAGCTTGGTAGGCCAAGCCTACGAGCAGTACTTC.

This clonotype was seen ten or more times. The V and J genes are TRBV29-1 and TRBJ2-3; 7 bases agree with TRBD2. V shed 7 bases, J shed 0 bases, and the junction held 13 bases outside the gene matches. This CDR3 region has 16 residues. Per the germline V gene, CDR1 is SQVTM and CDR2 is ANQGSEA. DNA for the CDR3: TGCAGCGCGGTTGGGGCTAGCGGCTCTAGCACAGATACGCAGTATTTT. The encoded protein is CSAVGASGSSTDTQYF.

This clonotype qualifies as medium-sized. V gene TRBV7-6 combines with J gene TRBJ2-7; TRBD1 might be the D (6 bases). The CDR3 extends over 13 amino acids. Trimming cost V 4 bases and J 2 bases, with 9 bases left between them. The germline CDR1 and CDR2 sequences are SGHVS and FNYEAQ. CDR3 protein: CASSSRDTYEQYF. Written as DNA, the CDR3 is TGTGCCAGCAGCTCCCGGGACACCTACGAGCAGTACTTC. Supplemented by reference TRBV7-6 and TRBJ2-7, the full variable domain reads GAGVSQSPRYKVTKRGQDVALRCDPISGHVSLYWYRQALGQGPEFLTYFNYEAQQDKSGLPNDRFSAERPEGSISTLTIQRTEQRDSAMYRCASSSRDTYEQYFGPGTRLTVT.

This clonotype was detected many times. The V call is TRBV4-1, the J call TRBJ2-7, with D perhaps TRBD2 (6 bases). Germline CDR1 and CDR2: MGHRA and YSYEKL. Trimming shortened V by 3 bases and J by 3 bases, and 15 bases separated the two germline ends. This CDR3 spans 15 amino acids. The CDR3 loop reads CASSQGVLEGYEQYF. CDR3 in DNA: TGCGCCAGCAGCCAGGGGGTCCTGGAGGGCTACGAGCAGTACTTC.

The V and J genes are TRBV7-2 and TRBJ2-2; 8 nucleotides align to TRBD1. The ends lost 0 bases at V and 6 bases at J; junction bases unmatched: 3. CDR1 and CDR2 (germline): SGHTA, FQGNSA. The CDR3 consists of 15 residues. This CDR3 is CASSLADRESGELFF. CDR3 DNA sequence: TGTGCCAGCAGCTTAGCGGACAGGGAATCCGGGGAGCTGTTTTTT.

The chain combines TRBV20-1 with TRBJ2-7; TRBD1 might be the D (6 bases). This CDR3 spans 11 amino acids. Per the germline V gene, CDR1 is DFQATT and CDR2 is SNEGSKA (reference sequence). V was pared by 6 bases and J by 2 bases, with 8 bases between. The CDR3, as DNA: TGCAGTGCACCAGGGGCCTACGAGCAGTACTTC. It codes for CSAPGAYEQYF.

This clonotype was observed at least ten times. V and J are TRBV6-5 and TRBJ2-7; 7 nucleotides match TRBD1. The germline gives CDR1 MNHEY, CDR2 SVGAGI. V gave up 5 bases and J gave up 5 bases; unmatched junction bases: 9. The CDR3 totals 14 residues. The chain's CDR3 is CASSQETGRHEQYF. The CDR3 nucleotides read TGTGCCAGCAGTCAAGAGACAGGGCGCCACGAGCAGTACTTC.

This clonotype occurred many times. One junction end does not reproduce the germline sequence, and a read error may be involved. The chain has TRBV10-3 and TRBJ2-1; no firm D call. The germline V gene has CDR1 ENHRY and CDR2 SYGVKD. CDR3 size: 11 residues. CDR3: CAISVDNEQFF. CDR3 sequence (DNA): TGTGCCATCAGTGTTGACAACGAGCAGTTCTTC.

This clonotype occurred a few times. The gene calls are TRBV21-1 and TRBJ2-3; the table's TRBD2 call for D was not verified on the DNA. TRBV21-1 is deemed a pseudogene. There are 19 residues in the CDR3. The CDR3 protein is CASSSLSPGPRTHTDTQYF. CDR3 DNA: TGTGCCAGCAGCTCGCTATCTCCGGGACCTAGGACTCACACAGATACGCAGTATTTT.

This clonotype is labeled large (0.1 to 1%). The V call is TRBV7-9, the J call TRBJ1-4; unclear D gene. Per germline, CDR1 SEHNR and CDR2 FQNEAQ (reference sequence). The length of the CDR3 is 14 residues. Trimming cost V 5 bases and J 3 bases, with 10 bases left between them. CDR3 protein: CASSPGRANEKLFF. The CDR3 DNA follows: TGTGCCAGCAGCCCAGGAAGAGCTAATGAAAAACTGTTTTTT.

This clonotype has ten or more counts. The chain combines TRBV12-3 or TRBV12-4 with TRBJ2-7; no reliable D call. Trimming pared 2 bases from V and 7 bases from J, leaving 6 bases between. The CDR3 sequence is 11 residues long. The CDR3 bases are TGTGCCAGCAGTTTACGATCGGAGCAGTACTTC. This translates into CASSLRSEQYF.

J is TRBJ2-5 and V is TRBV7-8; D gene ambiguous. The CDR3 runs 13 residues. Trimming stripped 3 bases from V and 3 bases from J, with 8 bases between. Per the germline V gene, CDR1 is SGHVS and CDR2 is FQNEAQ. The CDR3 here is CASSFQVKETQYF. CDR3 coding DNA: TGTGCCAGCAGCTTTCAAGTAAAAGAGACCCAGTACTTC.

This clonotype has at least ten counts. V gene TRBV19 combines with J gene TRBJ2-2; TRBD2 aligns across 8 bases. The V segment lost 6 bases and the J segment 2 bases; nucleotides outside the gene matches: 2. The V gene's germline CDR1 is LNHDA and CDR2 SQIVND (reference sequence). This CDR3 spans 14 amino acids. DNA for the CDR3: TGTGCCAGTAGGGGACTAGGTAACACCGGGGAGCTGTTTTTT. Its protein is CASRGLGNTGELFF.

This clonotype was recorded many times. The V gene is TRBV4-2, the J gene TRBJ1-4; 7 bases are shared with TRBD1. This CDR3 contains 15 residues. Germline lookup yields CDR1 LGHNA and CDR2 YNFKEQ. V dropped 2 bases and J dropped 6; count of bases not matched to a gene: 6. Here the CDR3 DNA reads TGTGCCAGCAGCCAACCGGGACAGCCGCATGAAAAACTGTTTTTT. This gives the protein CASSQPGQPHEKLFF.

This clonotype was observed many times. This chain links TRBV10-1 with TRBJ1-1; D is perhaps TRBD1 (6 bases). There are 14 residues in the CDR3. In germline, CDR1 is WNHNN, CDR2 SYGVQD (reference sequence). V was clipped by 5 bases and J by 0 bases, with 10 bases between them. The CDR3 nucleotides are TGCGCCAGCAGTCCGACAGGTCTGAACACTGAAGCTTTCTTT. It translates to CASSPTGLNTEAFF.

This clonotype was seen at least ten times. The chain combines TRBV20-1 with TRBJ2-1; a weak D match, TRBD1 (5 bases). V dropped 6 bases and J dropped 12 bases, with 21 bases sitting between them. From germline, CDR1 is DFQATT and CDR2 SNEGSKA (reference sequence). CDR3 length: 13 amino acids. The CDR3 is CSAGVGPTMLQFF. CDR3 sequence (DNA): TGCAGTGCAGGGGTGGGGCCAACAATGTTGCAGTTCTTC.